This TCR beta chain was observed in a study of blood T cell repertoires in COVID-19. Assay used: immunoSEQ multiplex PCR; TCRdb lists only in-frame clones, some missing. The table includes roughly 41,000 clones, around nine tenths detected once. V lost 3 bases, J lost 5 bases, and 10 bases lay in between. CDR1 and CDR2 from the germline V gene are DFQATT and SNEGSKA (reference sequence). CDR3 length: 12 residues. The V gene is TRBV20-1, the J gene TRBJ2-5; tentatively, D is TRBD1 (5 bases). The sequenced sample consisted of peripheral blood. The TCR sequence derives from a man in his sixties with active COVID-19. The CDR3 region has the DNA TGCAGTGCTAGTAATTCAGGGGAGACCCAGTACTTC. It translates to CSASNSGETQYF.